These 22 T cell receptor beta chains were sequenced from one sample in a study of blood T cell repertoires in COVID-19. Produced via immunoSEQ multiplex PCR; TCRdb's table is partial and in-frame only. The table lists a few hundred thousand clones, around 90% of them singletons. The sequencing sample was made of peripheral blood. Every receptor here comes from a woman in her seventies with COVID-19, enrolled during active disease.

This sequence joins TRBV7-2 and TRBJ2-7; 9 bases agree with TRBD2. The V gene end was trimmed by 3 bases and the J gene end by 2 bases; junction bases not matched to a gene: 5. CDR1 is SGHTA and CDR2 is FQGNSA in the germline V gene. The CDR3 sequence is 15 residues long. The CDR3, as DNA: TGTGCCAGCAGCTTCGCTAGCGGGATTACCTACGAGCAGTACTTC. Amino acids: CASSFASGITYEQYF.

This chain connects TRBV29-1 to TRBJ2-1; D uncertain. The CDR3 is made up of 11 amino acids. Germline V gene data show CDR1 as SQVTM and CDR2 as ANQGSEA. V was clipped by 4 bases and J by 3 bases, with 4 bases between them. The DNA for the CDR3 is TGCAGCGTTGCTTTCTACAATGAGCAGTTCTTC. Translation: CSVAFYNEQFF.

The chain links TRBV9 to TRBJ2-3, with TRBD2 matching over 9 bases. The CDR3 length is 15 residues. V trimming: 0 bases; J trimming: 6 bases; junction bases outside the gene matches: 5. Germline V gene lookup returns CDR1 SGDLS and CDR2 YYNGEE. For the CDR3, the DNA is TGTGCCAGCAGCGTAGGGAATAGCGGGAGTGATACGCAGTATTTT. Its translation is CASSVGNSGSDTQYF.

The chain recombines TRBV27 with TRBJ2-4; a possible D gene is TRBD1 (5 bases). The CDR3 spans 14 residues. Trimming left V 2 bases short and J 8 bases short, with 13 bases between. The V gene's germline CDR1 is MNHEY and CDR2 SMNVEV (reference sequence). The DNA of the CDR3 is TGTGCCAGCAGTTTAGTCGCAACAGGAGACATTCAGTACTTC. Encoded protein: CASSLVATGDIQYF.

The rearrangement links TRBV18 to TRBJ2-7; D unresolved. The CDR3 contains 13 residues. V dropped 3 bases and J dropped 4 bases, with 10 bases sitting between them. Germline V lookup: CDR1 KGHSH, CDR2 LQKENI. CDR3 sequence: CASSPKQNYEQYF. CDR3 nucleotides: TGTGCCAGCTCACCGAAACAGAATTACGAGCAGTACTTC. Using reference TRBV18 and TRBJ2-7 for the parts outside the CDR3, the full variable domain is NAGVMQNPRHLVRRRGQEARLRCSPMKGHSHVYWYRQLPEEGLKFMVYLQKENIIDESGMPKERFSAEFPKEGPSILRIQQVVRGDSAAYFCASSPKQNYEQYFGPGTRLTVT.

As for this clone: Other nucleotide sequences from this sample produce the same CDR3. The chain couples TRBV14 to TRBJ2-5; 8 bases match TRBD2. V lost 3 bases to trimming and J lost 4 bases; unmatched junction nucleotides: 4. This CDR3 has 14 residues. The germline V gene has CDR1 SGHDN and CDR2 FVKESK. The CDR3 loop is CASSQGLGRETQYF. As DNA, the CDR3 is TGTGCCAGCAGCCAGGGACTAGGACGAGAGACCCAGTACTTC.

The CDR3 loop is CAISATLDSSGNTIYF. In nucleotides, the CDR3 is TGTGCCATCAGTGCCACGTTAGATTCCTCTGGAAACACCATATATTTT. The chain recombines TRBV10-3 with TRBJ1-3, with unresolved D. CDR1 is ENHRY, CDR2 SYGVKD, per germline. Between the trimmed V and J ends, which lost 4 bases and 0 bases, there was a span of 13 bases. The CDR3 loop spans 16 amino acids.

V usage is TRBV4-2 and J usage is TRBJ2-1; the match to TRBD2 covers 9 bases. The germline gives CDR1 LGHNA, CDR2 YNFKEQ. V shed 4 bases, J shed 4 bases, and the junction held 2 bases outside the gene matches. This CDR3 region has 14 residues. The CDR3 spells CASSPGLAYNEQFF. For the CDR3, the DNA is TGTGCCAGCAGCCCGGGACTAGCATACAATGAGCAGTTCTTC.

V is TRBV6-2 or TRBV6-3 and J is TRBJ2-7, with TRBD2 as a possible D gene (6 bases). Deletions cut 6 bases from V and 3 bases from J, with 9 bases between. CDR1 MNHEY and CDR2 SVGEGT come from the germline V gene. The CDR3 is 12 residues long. The CDR3 DNA follows: TGTGCCAGCAGCTTTAGCGGCTACGAGCAGTACTTC. This gives the protein CASSFSGYEQYF.

The rearrangement joins TRBV28 to TRBJ2-5; 9 nucleotides align to TRBD1. In germline, CDR1 is MDHEN, CDR2 SYDVKM. The ends lost 6 bases at V and 5 bases at J; junction bases unmatched: 13. This CDR3 has 16 residues. The CDR3 loop is CASSTGGALLEETQYF. Here the CDR3 DNA reads TGTGCCAGCAGCACAGGGGGCGCGTTGTTGGAGGAGACCCAGTACTTC.

The V gene is TRBV27, the J gene TRBJ2-1, with 13 positions matching TRBD2. CDR3 size: 17 residues. V gave up 4 bases and J gave up 0 bases; unmatched junction bases: 3. Germline CDR1 and CDR2: MNHEY and SMNVEV (reference sequence). CDR3 protein: CASSSRTSGSSYNEQFF. CDR3 in DNA: TGTGCCAGCAGTTCAAGGACTAGCGGGAGCTCCTACAATGAGCAGTTCTTC.

V is TRBV4-2 and J is TRBJ2-2; weak D call: TRBD2 (7 bases). This CDR3 has 18 residues. The germline CDR1 and CDR2 sequences are LGHNA and YNFKEQ. Trimming left V 4 bases short and J 7 bases short, with 25 bases between. The CDR3 region has the DNA TGTGCCAGCAGCCCTTGGCGGGGGCGGCGGATTGAGGGCGGGGAGCTGTTTTTT. It specifies CASSPWRGRRIEGGELFF.

The chain combines TRBV7-8 with TRBJ2-1, with a possible D match to TRBD1 (6 bases). V was clipped by 1 base and J by 16 bases, with 17 bases between them. Germline CDR1 reads SGHVS; CDR2 reads FQNEAQ. This CDR3 region has 13 residues. CDR3 region: CASSLVPTGIYFF. The CDR3 DNA sequence: TGTGCCAGCAGCTTAGTACCGACAGGCATTTATTTCTTC.

The chain has TRBV28 and TRBJ2-3; D is unresolved. Germline assignment: CDR1 MDHEN and CDR2 SYDVKM. Between the trimmed V and J ends, which lost 3 bases and 2 bases, there was a span of 12 bases. This CDR3 is 15 amino acids long. As DNA, the CDR3 is TGTGCCAGCAGTTTGCCTCACTCGATCACAGATACGCAGTATTTT. Amino acid sequence: CASSLPHSITDTQYF.

The V call is TRBV30, the J call TRBJ1-6, with TRBD1 matching over 9 bases. This CDR3 is built from 16 residues. Germline V CDR1 and CDR2: GTSNPN, SVGIG (reference sequence). Trimming removed 2 bases from V and 5 bases from J; junction bases left unmatched: 7. As DNA, the CDR3 is TGTGCCTGGAGTCTGGGACAGGGACTTAATAATTCACCCCTCCACTTT. Encoded protein: CAWSLGQGLNNSPLHF.

In this sample, this clone turned up once. The V and J genes are TRBV28 and TRBJ1-2; D is possibly TRBD1 (6 bases). CDR1 and CDR2 from the germline V gene are MDHEN and SYDVKM. The length of the CDR3 is 12 residues. V was trimmed by 3 bases and J by 5 bases, leaving 7 bases between them. CDR3 protein: CASSLGAYGYTF. The CDR3 DNA follows: TGTGCCAGCAGTTTGGGGGCGTATGGCTACACCTTC.

The CDR3 here is CSASLSAGVYNEQFF. In DNA form, the CDR3 reads TGCAGTGCTAGTCTGTCAGCGGGAGTCTACAATGAGCAGTTCTTC. V gene TRBV20-1 combines with J gene TRBJ2-1; 8 positions agree with TRBD2. The CDR3 loop spans 15 amino acids. With V trimmed by 3 bases and J by 3 bases, 7 bases remained unmatched. Germline loops: CDR1 DFQATT, CDR2 SNEGSKA (reference sequence).

J is TRBJ2-3 and V is TRBV7-8, with 10 nucleotides matching TRBD2. The germline gives CDR1 SGHVS, CDR2 FQNEAQ. The CDR3 has 16 amino acids. J gave up 6 bases and V 7 bases, and 13 bases lay outside the gene matches. CDR3 DNA sequence: TGTGCCAGCACGCTTAGCGGGAGGCCCAAAGCGGATACGCAGTATTTT. It translates to CASTLSGRPKADTQYF.

V usage is TRBV29-1 and J usage is TRBJ1-1; 7 nucleotides align to TRBD1. Germline CDR1 SQVTM, CDR2 ANQGSEA. V gave up 7 bases and J gave up 7 bases; unmatched junction bases: 9. The CDR3 sequence is 12 residues long. CDR3 sequence: CSAKGARDEAFF. Written as DNA, the CDR3 is TGCAGCGCAAAGGGGGCGCGAGATGAAGCTTTCTTT.

The J gene is TRBJ2-5, the V gene TRBV5-1; 9 bases are a match to TRBD2. Germline V lookup: CDR1 SGHRS, CDR2 YFSETQ. Unmatched junction bases numbered 4, after V lost 0 bases and J lost 4 bases. There are 15 residues in the CDR3. CDR3 sequence reads: CASSLVAGAGETQYF. CDR3 bases: TGCGCCAGCAGCTTGGTAGCGGGAGCTGGAGAGACCCAGTACTTC.

The chain combines TRBV28 with TRBJ1-2; no clear D. The germline V gene has CDR1 MDHEN and CDR2 SYDVKM. V was shortened by 7 bases and J by 8 bases, with 14 bases between the two germline ends. The CDR3 runs to 12 residues. DNA of the CDR3: TGTGCCAGCACCCATGAGATGGTAGGCTACACCTTC. This encodes CASTHEMVGYTF.

This clone was seen only once. V gene TRBV19 combines with J gene TRBJ2-2, with 10 bases matching TRBD2. The J segment lost 2 bases and the V segment lost 2 bases, leaving 14 bases of the junction unmatched. The CDR3 sequence is 20 residues long. Germline V gene data show CDR1 as LNHDA and CDR2 as SQIVND (reference sequence). The CDR3 DNA follows: TGTGCCAGTAGTATAACCAACTCCGGGGTAGCGGGAGGAAACACCGGGGAGCTGTTTTTT. Protein product: CASSITNSGVAGGNTGELFF.